A selection of T cell receptor beta chains follows, all from one sample in a study of blood T cell repertoires in COVID-19. Libraries were prepared by immunoSEQ multiplex PCR; TCRdb keeps only in-frame clonotypes and omits some of them. Of 200,000 to 300,000 clones in the sample, approximately 90% were seen once. The sample was peripheral blood. The receptor source for this set is a man aged 55 to 70 who had recovered from COVID-19. Both conserved end residues are part of each CDR3. D genes are given only for firm matches.

j_gene | d_gene | v_gene | CDR3aa | CDR3nt
TRBJ1-5 | - | TRBV7-8 | CASSSPTGQGHQPQHF | TGTGCCAGCAGCTCCCCGACAGGTCAGGGCCATCAGCCCCAGCATTTT
TRBJ1-2 | TRBD1 | TRBV27 | CASSRTGPGGYTF | TGTGCCAGCTCCCGGACAGGACCGGGGGGCTACACCTTC
TRBJ1-5 | TRBD1 | TRBV27 | CASSLRGTGGNQPQHF | TGTGCCAGCAGTTTAAGAGGGACAGGGGGTAATCAGCCCCAGCATTTT
TRBJ2-7 | - | TRBV21-1 | CASSKIGGGGYEQYF | TGTGCCAGCAGCAAAATAGGGGGTGGGGGCTACGAGCAGTACTTC
TRBJ1-1 | - | TRBV18 | CATLDSMNTEAFF | TGTGCCACCCTGGACAGCATGAACACTGAAGCTTTCTTT
TRBJ2-7 | - | TRBV20-1 | CSASDRLRQYF | TGCAGTGCTTCTGATCGCTTGAGGCAGTACTTC
TRBJ2-5 | - | TRBV6-2/TRBV6-3 | CASNPQWGDEIRETQYF | TGTGCCAGCAACCCCCAGTGGGGGGACGAAATTCGGGAGACCCAGTACTTC
TRBJ1-1 | - | TRBV5-1 | CASSLVTVNTEAFF | TGCGCCAGCAGCTTGGTGACAGTTAACACTGAAGCTTTCTTT
TRBJ1-1 | - | TRBV21-1 | CASSKLTGASSEAFF | TGTGCCAGCAGCAAATTGACAGGGGCGTCCAGTGAAGCTTTCTTT
TRBJ1-2 | - | TRBV4-1 | CASSRGLNYGYTF | TGCGCCAGCAGCCGGGGACTGAACTATGGCTACACCTTC
TRBJ1-1 | TRBD1 | TRBV9 | CASSLGTGDTEAFF | TGTGCCAGCTCCTTAGGGACAGGGGATACTGAAGCTTTCTTT
TRBJ2-2 | - | TRBV2 | CASRNRETNTGELFF | TGTGCCAGCCGTAACAGAGAAACGAACACCGGGGAGCTGTTTTTT
TRBJ1-2 | - | TRBV5-4 | CASSLWQAIYGYTF | TGTGCCAGCAGCTTGTGGCAGGCTATCTATGGCTACACCTTC
TRBJ1-1 | - | TRBV5-4 | CASSLPGTNTEAFF | TGTGCCAGCAGCTTACCCGGGACTAACACTGAAGCTTTCTTT
TRBJ1-2 | - | TRBV4-2 | CASSQDDYGYTF | TGTGCCAGCAGCCAAGATGACTACGGCTACACCTTC